This TCR beta chain was obtained from a study of T-cell memory formation after mild COVID-19. The CDR3 is made up of 13 amino acids. The V end was cut by 6 bases, the J end by 6 bases, with 14 bases between. Notes on this clonotype: Its matching antigen is unknown.

It was 5'RACE with constant-segment primers that produced the TCR alpha and TCR beta cDNA libraries, which carried sample barcodes and UMIs. Each CDR3 protein gets one entry after TCRdb re-called the 5' RACE reads with MiXCR. The sample has fewer than 250,000 distinct CDR3 sequences, about a sixth seen once; the top ten hold 2.4%. Study-wide results and caveats: There was no confirmation that second-wave clones peaking on day 37 were SARS-CoV-2 specific. Cross-reactive memory appears to have joined, as suggested by some responding clones showing up in pre-infection memory. Clones that shrank (day 15 to 85) were balanced CD4/CD8, whereas later expanders leaned CD4+.

The sequence was obtained from an adult woman who had mild COVID-19 (a few samples of this study predate the infection). Cell type and time point are not known. The chain carries TRBV12-3 or TRBV12-4 and TRBJ1-1; possibly TRBD1 for D (5 bases). Sequenced input: PBMCs or a T cell subset sorted from them (not recorded which). The DNA of the CDR3 is TGTGCCAGCAGGCGAACTGGGGACGCTGAAGCTTTCTTT. Protein sequence: CASRRTGDAEAFF.